The 2 T cell receptor beta chains below all came from one sample that was sequenced in a study of shared clonotypes between healthy human individuals. Here immunoSEQ multiplex PCR was the method, and the copy in TCRdb shows in-frame clones only, minus some. The profile covers some 1,400,000 clones, with roughly 96% appearing a single time and roughly 1.2% taken by the ten largest. Sequencing input: naive CD4+ T cells sorted from blood. Subset here: CD45RA+ positively selected. These receptors came from a young man in good health.

The genes are TRBV5-1 and TRBJ2-3; TRBD2 matches at 8 bases. Germline V gene sequence: CDR1 SGHRS, CDR2 YFSETQ. V trimming: 7 bases; J trimming: 0 bases; junction bases outside the gene matches: 7. CDR3 length: 15 residues. For the CDR3, the DNA is TGCGCCAGCGGTAATAGCGGGAAGAGCACAGATACGCAGTATTTT. It translates to CASGNSGKSTDTQYF.

The chain has TRBV14 and TRBJ2-7; 7 nucleotides match TRBD2. The CDR3 loop spans 13 amino acids. Germline V gene data show CDR1 as SGHDN and CDR2 as FVKESK. The J segment lost 4 bases and the V segment lost 1 base, leaving 1 base of the junction unmatched. CDR3: CASSQAGGYEQYF. The CDR3 DNA is TGTGCCAGCAGCCAAGCGGGGGGTTACGAGCAGTACTTC. Full variable domain (rest looked up from reference TRBV14 and TRBJ2-7): EAGVTQFPSHSVIEKGQTVTLRCDPISGHDNLYWYRRVMGKEIKFLLHFVKESKQDESGMPNNRFLAERTGGTYSTLKVQPAELEDSGVYFCASSQAGGYEQYFGPGTRLTVT.